One sample yielded the 29 T cell receptor beta chains listed below, sequenced in a study of beta chain features in type 1 diabetes. Since all of the isolated RNA was reverse transcribed, expressed TCRB transcripts were what got sequenced. Only in-frame clones appear in the TCRdb table, and some are missing; sequencing was by immunoSEQ multiplex PCR. This sample yields fewer than 450,000 clones, of which roughly 12% are seen a single time; 0.015% belongs to the top ten. The antigens for these receptors are not known. General observations from the study: Shortening that was moderate but significant affected the TCRB CDR3s of Type 1 diabetes patients in all four CD4+ subsets.

The sequencing input was naive CD4+ T cells from blood. The receptors stem from a woman in her late teens or twenties with type 1 diabetes.

The rearrangement joins TRBV5-1 to TRBJ2-3; 7 positions match TRBD2. V lost 0 bases and J lost 3; bases outside the gene matches: 4. CDR3 size: 15 residues. Per the germline V gene, CDR1 is SGHRS and CDR2 is YFSETQ. The CDR3 DNA reads TGCGCCAGCAGCTTGGCTAGCGGAGGAACAGATACGCAGTATTTT. It encodes CASSLASGGTDTQYF.

This clone appeared a few times. The chain uses TRBV29-1 and TRBJ2-6; 9 bases are shared with TRBD1. After removal of 6 bases from V and 4 bases from J, the junction contained 7 bases not matched to a gene. This CDR3 spans 15 amino acids. The germline V gene has CDR1 SQVTM and CDR2 ANQGSEA. CDR3 coding DNA: TGCAGCGTGGCGGGGACAGGGACAGGGGCCAACGTCCTGACTTTC. Translation: CSVAGTGTGANVLTF. The entire variable domain, with the rest obtained from reference TRBV29-1 and TRBJ2-6, is as follows: SAVISQKPSRDICQRGTSLTIQCQVDSQVTMMFWYRQQPGQSLTLIATANQGSEATYESGFVIDKFPISRPNLTFSTLTVSNMSPEDSSIYLCSVAGTGTGANVLTFGAGSRLTVL.

The chain employs TRBV5-5 and TRBJ2-1; 7 positions match TRBD2. CDR3 length: 17 residues. J lost 2 bases, V lost 3 bases, and 11 bases had no gene match. Germline V gene lookup returns CDR1 SGHKS and CDR2 YYEKEE (reference sequence). The CDR3 is CASSWTSLDIPYNEQFF. The CDR3 region has the DNA TGTGCCAGCAGCTGGACTAGTCTTGACATCCCCTACAATGAGCAGTTCTTC.

The V and J genes are TRBV6-1 and TRBJ2-3, with TRBD1 as a possible D gene (5 bases). V gave up 4 bases and J gave up 2 bases, with 13 bases separating them. There are 15 residues in the CDR3. Looked up from germline, CDR1 is MNHNS and CDR2 is SASEGT. CDR3 amino acids: CASSGRGWDTDTQYF. CDR3 sequence (DNA): TGTGCCAGCAGTGGAAGGGGCTGGGACACAGATACGCAGTATTTT.

This clone was counted between two and nine times. This chain links TRBV21-1 with TRBJ2-1; the D call in the table, TRBD1, was not verified against the DNA. TRBV21-1 is a pseudogene locus. CDR3 length equals 17 residues. CDR3 bases: TGTGCCAGCAGCAAAGTAAGTAGGGACACGGATTACAATGAGCAGTTCTTC. Protein: CASSKVSRDTDYNEQFF.

This clone was detected only a few times. The DNA for the CDR3 is TGCGCCAGCGGGCAACAGGGCCTGGCGGGGGCCAACGTCCTGACTTTC. Protein product: CASGQQGLAGANVLTF. The genes are TRBV5-1 and TRBJ2-6; maybe TRBD1 (6 bases). Trimming pared 7 bases from V and 4 bases from J, leaving 18 bases between. Germline CDR1 and CDR2: SGHRS and YFSETQ. The CDR3 has 16 residues.

This clone came up a few times. The chain links TRBV7-8 to TRBJ2-4; maybe TRBD2 (5 bases). CDR1 and CDR2 (germline): SGHVS, FQNEAQ. V lost 1 base, J lost 2 bases, and 12 bases lay in between. The CDR3 spans 16 residues. In nucleotides, the CDR3 is TGTGCCAGCAGCTTAGGGTCGAGGGCGTCCAAAAACATTCAGTACTTC. Amino acids: CASSLGSRASKNIQYF.

This clone turned up a few times. This CDR3 is CASSPLPTGELFF. The CDR3 DNA reads TGTGCCAGCAGCCCACTCCCCACCGGGGAGCTGTTTTTT. The genes are TRBV7-2 and TRBJ2-2; D is uncertain. The ends were cut back, 5 bases at V and 4 bases at J, with 8 bases in the middle. The CDR3 covers 13 residues. Looked up from germline, CDR1 is SGHTA and CDR2 is FQGNSA. The entire variable domain, with the rest obtained from reference TRBV7-2 and TRBJ2-2, is as follows: GAGVSQSPSNKVTEKGKDVELRCDPISGHTALYWYRQSLGQGLEFLIYFQGNSAPDKSGLPSDRFSAERTGGSVSTLTIQRTQQEDSAVYLCASSPLPTGELFFGEGSRLTVL.

The chain uses TRBV6-5 and TRBJ2-7, with D possibly being TRBD2 (6 bases). V lost 0 bases and J lost 0, with 9 bases in between. Germline assignment: CDR1 MNHEY and CDR2 SVGAGI. This CDR3 has 15 residues. CDR3 coding DNA: TGTGCCAGCAGTTACTCGGGACTCTTCTCCTACGAGCAGTACTTC. As protein: CASSYSGLFSYEQYF.

This clone was counted between two and nine times. The chain combines TRBV6-4 with TRBJ2-1, with 10 bases lining up with TRBD1. The CDR3 loop spans 12 amino acids. Germline lookup yields CDR1 MRHNA and CDR2 SNTAGT. V was pared by 4 bases and J by 9 bases, with 0 bases of the junction left unmatched. The chain's CDR3 is CASSGTGGEQFF. CDR3 nucleotide sequence: TGTGCCAGCAGTGGGACAGGGGGTGAGCAGTTCTTC.

This clone turned up a few times. The chain links TRBV14 to TRBJ2-1, with 10 bases that match TRBD2. The germline V gene has CDR1 SGHDN and CDR2 FVKESK. Trimming took 1 base from V and 4 from J; bases not matched to a gene: 13. This CDR3 is built from 19 residues. CDR3 loop: CASSQGGSSGSWRYNEQFF. The CDR3 bases are TGTGCCAGCAGCCAAGGGGGATCTAGCGGGAGCTGGAGGTACAATGAGCAGTTCTTC.

Remarks on this clone: The sample contains more than one DNA sequence encoding this CDR3. This chain joins TRBV30 and TRBJ2-7; 8 bases are shared with TRBD2. V lost 0 bases to trimming and J lost 0 bases; unmatched junction nucleotides: 1. This CDR3 is built from 14 residues. Germline assignment: CDR1 GTSNPN and CDR2 SVGIG (reference sequence). For the CDR3, the DNA is TGTGCCTGGAGTGTAAGCGGGAGCTCCTACGAGCAGTACTTC. Protein: CAWSVSGSSYEQYF.

The chain recombines TRBV7-9 with TRBJ1-1; no firm D call. Per the germline V gene, CDR1 is SEHNR and CDR2 is FQNEAQ (reference sequence). This CDR3 is built from 16 residues. V was shortened by 1 base and J by 3 bases, with 15 bases between the two germline ends. The CDR3, as DNA: TGTGCCAGCAGCTTAGTCCCTCGGGGATCGGACACTGAAGCTTTCTTT. Translation: CASSLVPRGSDTEAFF.

This clone occurred a few times. Here the CDR3 reads CSVEEFGGGAYGYTF. The CDR3 region has the DNA TGCAGCGTTGAAGAATTTGGTGGAGGGGCGTATGGCTACACCTTC. V is TRBV29-1 and J is TRBJ1-2; weak D call: TRBD1 (5 bases). With 0 bases removed from V and 5 bases from J, the gap between germline ends came to 16 bases. The CDR3 is 15 amino acids. Per germline, CDR1 SQVTM and CDR2 ANQGSEA. Drawing the rest from reference TRBV29-1 and TRBJ1-2, the complete variable domain is SAVISQKPSRDICQRGTSLTIQCQVDSQVTMMFWYRQQPGQSLTLIATANQGSEATYESGFVIDKFPISRPNLTFSTLTVSNMSPEDSSIYLCSVEEFGGGAYGYTFGSGTRLTVV.

The chain combines TRBV5-1 with TRBJ2-1, with a possible D match to TRBD2 (6 bases). CDR1 SGHRS and CDR2 YFSETQ come from the germline V gene. The CDR3 runs to 15 residues. V gave up 5 bases and J gave up 7 bases, with 19 bases separating them. The DNA for the CDR3 is TGCGCCAGCAGATGGGGACTCATGCGCACGAATGAGCAGTTCTTC. This sequence encodes CASRWGLMRTNEQFF.

The chain carries TRBV11-3 and TRBJ2-6; TRBD1 matches at 8 bases. CDR1 SGHNT and CDR2 YENEEA come from the germline V gene. The CDR3 extends over 16 amino acids. V dropped 7 bases and J dropped 0; count of bases not matched to a gene: 5. In DNA, the CDR3 is TGTGCCAGCAACCACAGGGGGGACTCTGGGGCCAACGTCCTGACTTTC. This codes for CASNHRGDSGANVLTF.

This chain links TRBV7-9 with TRBJ1-1, with D possibly matching TRBD1 (5 bases). The CDR3 totals 14 residues. CDR1 is SEHNR, CDR2 FQNEAQ, per germline (reference sequence). The V and J ends lost 2 bases and 4 bases respectively, with 11 bases between them. DNA for the CDR3: TGTGCCAGCAGCTTACTTGGCGGGGGCACTGAAGCTTTCTTT. Amino acid sequence: CASSLLGGGTEAFF.

The rearrangement uses TRBV30 and TRBJ2-4; 9 bases are shared with TRBD2. The CDR3 runs to 20 residues. The ends lost 3 bases at V and 0 bases at J; junction bases unmatched: 18. Germline V lookup: CDR1 GTSNPN, CDR2 SVGIG (reference sequence). CDR3 nucleotide sequence: TGTGCCTGGAGCGGGAGGGGGCGGGAGGGCCTAAAGCTAGCCAAAAACATTCAGTACTTC. Translated, it gives CAWSGRGREGLKLAKNIQYF. The full variable domain, completed using reference TRBV30 and TRBJ2-4, is SQTIHQWPATLVQPVGSPLSLECTVEGTSNPNLYWYRQAAGRGLQLLFYSVGIGQISSEVPQNLSASRPQDRQFILSSKKLLLSDSGFYLCAWSGRGREGLKLAKNIQYFGAGTRLSVL.

The V gene is TRBV10-3, the J gene TRBJ1-1, with 10 bases aligning to TRBD1. Germline V lookup: CDR1 ENHRY, CDR2 SYGVKD. The CDR3 covers 14 residues. With 6 bases clipped from V and 4 bases from J, the junction kept 5 bases outside the gene matches. The CDR3 bases are TGTGCCATCAGAACCGGGACAGGGGTCACTGAAGCTTTCTTT. It codes for CAIRTGTGVTEAFF.

This sequence joins TRBV4-1 and TRBJ2-7; unclear D gene. The CDR3 runs to 13 residues. V was trimmed by 1 base and J by 4 bases, leaving 8 bases between them. CDR1 is MGHRA, CDR2 YSYEKL, per germline. CDR3: CASSQVALYEQYF. In DNA, the CDR3 is TGCGCCAGCAGCCAAGTAGCCCTTTACGAGCAGTACTTC.

This clone appeared a few times. Other DNA sequences from this sample encode an identical CDR3 as well. V is TRBV28 and J is TRBJ1-5; tentatively, D is TRBD1 (5 bases). With 5 bases removed from V and 2 bases from J, the gap between germline ends came to 7 bases. From germline, CDR1 is MDHEN and CDR2 SYDVKM. This CDR3 is built from 13 residues. This CDR3 reads CASSRGGNQPQHF. The CDR3 DNA follows: TGTGCCAGCAGTCGGGGGGGCAATCAGCCCCAGCATTTT.

The chain joins TRBV5-4 to TRBJ1-2, with 10 bases lining up with TRBD1. The germline V gene encodes CDR1 SGHNT and CDR2 YYREEE (reference sequence). The V segment lost 0 bases and the J segment 7 bases; nucleotides outside the gene matches: 12. CDR3 length equals 17 residues. Written as DNA, the CDR3 is TGTGCCAGCAGCTTGGCCTTTCGGACAGGGGGGGTCGGTGGCTACACCTTC. Amino acid sequence: CASSLAFRTGGVGGYTF.

V usage is TRBV7-2 and J usage is TRBJ1-5; TRBD1 matches 7 bases. V was pared by 4 bases and J by 3 bases, with 3 bases of the junction left unmatched. The CDR3 has 14 amino acids. CDR1 SGHTA and CDR2 FQGNSA come from the germline V gene. The DNA for the CDR3 is TGTGCCAGCAGCTCGGACAGGTACAATCAGCCCCAGCATTTT. Amino acids: CASSSDRYNQPQHF.

The chain employs TRBV4-3 and TRBJ1-1; D unclear. Trimming stripped 0 bases from V and 4 bases from J, with 6 bases between. The germline gives CDR1 LGHNA, CDR2 YSLEER. The CDR3 is 13 amino acids. The CDR3 is CASSQEPGTEAFF. DNA for the CDR3: TGCGCCAGCAGCCAAGAACCGGGCACTGAAGCTTTCTTT.

This clone turned up a few times. The rearrangement uses TRBV14 and TRBJ2-5, with D possibly TRBD2 on 6 matching bases. The V end was cut by 2 bases, the J end by 4 bases, with 14 bases between. Germline CDR1 SGHDN, CDR2 FVKESK. The CDR3 is made up of 15 amino acids. The CDR3 reads CASSQTGDPPETQYF. CDR3 bases: TGTGCCAGCAGCCAAACGGGAGACCCCCCAGAGACCCAGTACTTC.

The chain links TRBV11-3 to TRBJ2-3; no clear D gene. Deletions cut 5 bases from V and 1 base from J, with 7 bases between. The CDR3 contains 13 residues. Germline V gene lookup returns CDR1 SGHNT and CDR2 YENEEA. In DNA, the CDR3 is TGTGCCAGCAGCCCCCCAGGCACAGATACGCAGTATTTT. This translates into CASSPPGTDTQYF.

This clone was detected a few times. The rearrangement links TRBV4-2 to TRBJ1-2, with TRBD1 identical over 11 bases. Losses at the gene ends were 0 bases for V and 5 bases for J; bases not matched to a gene: 8. Germline V gives CDR1 LGHNA, CDR2 YNFKEQ. The CDR3 consists of 17 residues. The CDR3 DNA reads as TGTGCCAGCAGCCAAGATTGGGCGGGACAGGGGGTTTATGGCTACACCTTC. Translated, it gives CASSQDWAGQGVYGYTF.

CDR3 protein: CASSQDLVTSEQFF. The DNA of the CDR3 is TGCGCCAGCAGCCAAGACCTAGTCACGAGTGAGCAGTTCTTC. The chain carries TRBV4-3 and TRBJ2-1; unclear D gene. This CDR3 has 14 residues. The V end was cut by 0 bases, the J end by 9 bases, with 12 bases between. The germline V gene has CDR1 LGHNA and CDR2 YSLEER.

The rearrangement joins TRBV7-3 to TRBJ2-7, with 8 bases fitting TRBD1. CDR3 length equals 13 residues. The germline CDR1 and CDR2 sequences are SGHTA and FQGTGA. The ends lost 5 bases at V and 6 bases at J; junction bases unmatched: 6. The CDR3 sequence: CASSITTGAEQYF. The CDR3 coding sequence is TGTGCCAGCAGCATCACGACAGGGGCCGAGCAGTACTTC.